This T cell receptor (beta chain) was identified during a study of blood T cell repertoires in COVID-19. At the level of the study: Sources were T cells, B-cell-depleted T cells, or PBMCs; the material itself was cDNA or gDNA.

TCRdb's table, derived via immunoSEQ multiplex PCR, lists solely in-frame clones and lacks some. Of 200,000 to 250,000 clones in the sample, around 80% were seen once. CDR3 length: 13 amino acids. From germline, CDR1 is MNHNY and CDR2 SVGAGI (reference sequence). The J segment lost 5 bases and the V segment lost 5 bases, leaving 4 bases of the junction unmatched. The sequencing sample was made of peripheral blood. The receptor was isolated from a man under 40 with active or convalescent COVID-19. This chain joins TRBV6-6 and TRBJ2-7, with 9 bases fitting TRBD2. CDR3 in amino acids: CASSPGTSNEQYF. The CDR3 nucleotides are TGTGCCAGCAGTCCCGGGACTAGCAACGAGCAGTACTTC.